This T cell receptor beta chain was sequenced for a study of cytomegalovirus exposure and HLA in healthy donors. Findings of the study overall: It was reported that TCR beta sequences correctly inferred the HLA-A and HLA-B alleles for most subjects.

Trimming at V came to 5 bases and at J to 2 bases, leaving 6 bases not matched to a gene. Germline V gene data show CDR1 as MNHEY and CDR2 as SMNVEV (reference sequence). The CDR3 is made up of 15 amino acids. On this clone: Its antigen is not known.

The PCR contained 60 Vbeta and 13 Jbeta primers. Sequenced by immunoSEQ multiplex PCR; TCRdb stores in-frame clones only, minus some. The sample has around 180,000 clones; around 82% are singletons. This clonotype was obtained from a boy between 5 and 17 years old in good health and CMV-seronegative. The J gene is TRBJ2-1, the V gene TRBV27; 7 nucleotides align to TRBD1. Material: PBMCs. This CDR3 reads CASSPDRAAYNEQFF. Here the CDR3 DNA reads TGTGCCAGCAGTCCAGACAGGGCGGCCTACAATGAGCAGTTCTTC.